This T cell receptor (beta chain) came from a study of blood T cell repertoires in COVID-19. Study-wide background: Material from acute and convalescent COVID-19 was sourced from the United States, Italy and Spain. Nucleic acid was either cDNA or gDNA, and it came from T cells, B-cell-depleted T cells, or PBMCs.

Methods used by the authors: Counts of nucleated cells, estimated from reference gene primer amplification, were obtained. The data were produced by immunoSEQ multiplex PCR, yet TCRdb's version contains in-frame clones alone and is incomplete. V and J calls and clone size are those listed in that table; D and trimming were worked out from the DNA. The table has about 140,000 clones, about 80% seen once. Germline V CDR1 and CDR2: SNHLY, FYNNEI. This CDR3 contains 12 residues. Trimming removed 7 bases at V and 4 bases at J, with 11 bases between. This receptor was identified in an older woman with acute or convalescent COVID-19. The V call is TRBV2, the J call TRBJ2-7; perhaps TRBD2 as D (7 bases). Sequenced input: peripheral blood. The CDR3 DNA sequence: TGTGCCAGCATTAAGGGGGGGTACGAGCAGTACTTC. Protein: CASIKGGYEQYF.